These 21 T cell receptor beta chains originate from one sample sequenced in a study of identical twins. In TCRdb, the 5' RACE reads were re-called with MiXCR into one record per CDR3 protein. The data show 250,000 or so distinct CDR3 sequences, about 13% seen once. A further study also used this sample, focusing on yellow fever vaccine responses in identical twins.

Specimen: memory (CD45RO+) T cells sorted from blood. These receptors originate from a woman aged 18-29 years in good health.

This clonotype appeared many times. V is TRBV27 and J is TRBJ1-6; no definite D call. This CDR3 region has 13 residues. Germline V lookup: CDR1 MNHEY, CDR2 SMNVEV (reference sequence). V lost 4 bases and J lost 6, with 7 bases in between. The CDR3 region is CASSSGPNSPLHF. CDR3 nucleotides: TGTGCCAGCAGTTCAGGCCCTAATTCACCCCTCCACTTT.

The chain carries TRBV12-3 or TRBV12-4 and TRBJ2-7, with D uncertain. CDR3 length: 13 residues. The ends were cut back, 3 bases at V and 4 bases at J, with 10 bases in the middle. CDR3 DNA: TGTGCCAGCAGTTTTTCTGTCTTGTACGAGCAGTACTTC. Protein: CASSFSVLYEQYF.

This clonotype was observed a handful of times. V gene TRBV5-5 combines with J gene TRBJ2-3; 9 bases match TRBD2. V trimming: 4 bases; J trimming: 4 bases; junction bases outside the gene matches: 10. This CDR3 region has 16 residues. In germline, CDR1 is SGHKS, CDR2 YYEKEE (reference sequence). CDR3 sequence: CASSRRDSGGADTQYF. CDR3 coding DNA: TGTGCCAGCAGCCGCCGTGATAGCGGGGGAGCAGATACGCAGTATTTT.

There are a few counts of this clonotype. This chain uses TRBV6-1 with TRBJ2-1, with D hard to call. V dropped 2 bases and J dropped 5 bases, with 10 bases sitting between them. Germline CDR1 reads MNHNS; CDR2 reads SASEGT. This CDR3 has 14 amino acids. CDR3 sequence (DNA): TGTGCCAGCAGTGAAAGCTGGGTTGACAATGAGCAGTTCTTC. Translation gives CASSESWVDNEQFF.

The table lists this clonotype with a few counts. The rearrangement uses TRBV11-2 and TRBJ2-3; maybe TRBD2 (5 bases). This CDR3 spans 15 amino acids. Germline V lookup: CDR1 SGHAT, CDR2 FQNNGV. V lost 0 bases and J 9 bases, leaving 16 bases between the germline ends. The CDR3 sequence: CASSLDGDGVGTQYF. The CDR3 nucleotides are TGTGCCAGCAGCTTAGACGGGGATGGGGTGGGGACGCAGTATTTT. The variable domain in full, with the rest retrieved from reference TRBV11-2 and TRBJ2-3, is EAGVAQSPRYKIIEKRQSVAFWCNPISGHATLYWYQQILGQGPKLLIQFQNNGVVDDSQLPKDRFSAERLKGVDSTLKIQPAKLEDSAVYLCASSLDGDGVGTQYFGPGTRLTVL.

The J gene is TRBJ2-2, the V gene TRBV5-1; 10 bases are a match to TRBD2. The CDR3 contains 16 residues. Trimming took 1 base from V and 1 from J; bases not matched to a gene: 1. CDR1 and CDR2 (germline): SGHRS, YFSETQ. The CDR3 nucleotides are TGCGCCAGCAGCTTGCTAGCGGGGGTGAACACCGGGGAGCTGTTTTTT. Its translation: CASSLLAGVNTGELFF.

This clonotype came up many times. J is TRBJ1-2 and V is TRBV7-9, with D perhaps matching TRBD1 (5 bases). V was shortened by 4 bases and J by 2 bases, with 8 bases between the two germline ends. Looked up from germline, CDR1 is SEHNR and CDR2 is FQNEAQ (reference sequence). The CDR3 sequence is 13 residues long. CDR3 in DNA: TGTGCCAGCAGCTGGGACGGGAACTATGGCTACACCTTC. Translation gives CASSWDGNYGYTF.

At least ten counts were recorded for this clonotype. DNA of the CDR3: TGCAGTGCTAGAGCCGTAGCGGGAAACTACAATGAGCAGTTCTTC. Its translation is CSARAVAGNYNEQFF. The chain links TRBV20-1 to TRBJ2-1, with 8 bases fitting TRBD2. This CDR3 is built from 15 residues. Germline-derived CDR1 and CDR2 are DFQATT and SNEGSKA (reference sequence). J lost 3 bases, V lost 1 base, and 5 bases had no gene match.

This clonotype was seen a handful of times. V is TRBV14 and J is TRBJ2-1; D is perhaps TRBD2 (6 bases). The germline V gene encodes CDR1 SGHDN and CDR2 FVKESK. CDR3 length: 15 amino acids. V lost 5 bases, J lost 1 base, and 12 bases lay in between. CDR3 DNA sequence: TGTGCCAGCAGCTGGCCCGGGGGATCCTACAATGAGCAGTTCTTC. This gives the protein CASSWPGGSYNEQFF.

The sample holds a few counts of this clonotype. V gene TRBV4-3 combines with J gene TRBJ2-1; D gene uncertain. From germline, CDR1 is LGHNA and CDR2 YSLEER. This CDR3 is built from 13 residues. V was cut by 4 bases and J by 5 bases, with 9 bases left in between. The CDR3 protein is CASSLSTNNEQFF. CDR3 nucleotide sequence: TGCGCCAGCAGCCTAAGTACCAACAATGAGCAGTTCTTC.

This clonotype was seen more than once but under ten times. The genes are TRBV19 and TRBJ2-1; no clear D gene. Trimming stripped 4 bases from V and 0 bases from J, with 13 bases between. The CDR3 length is 16 residues. CDR1 and CDR2 (germline): LNHDA, SQIVND (reference sequence). CDR3 sequence reads: CASSTYSQSSYNEQFF. CDR3 in DNA: TGTGCCAGTAGTACCTACTCCCAGAGCTCCTACAATGAGCAGTTCTTC.

This clonotype was observed a few times. J is TRBJ2-3 and V is TRBV29-1, with D perhaps matching TRBD1 or TRBD2 (5 bases each). The germline CDR1 and CDR2 sequences are SQVTM and ANQGSEA. There are 14 residues in the CDR3. V was trimmed by 4 bases and J by 2 bases, leaving 13 bases between them. The CDR3 loop is CSVAVQGPTDTQYF. The CDR3, as DNA: TGCAGCGTTGCGGTGCAGGGACCCACAGATACGCAGTATTTT.

This clonotype was seen a few times. The V and J genes are TRBV28 and TRBJ1-4; D ambiguous. V lost 10 bases to trimming and J lost 4 bases, with 13 bases between them. Germline-derived CDR1 and CDR2 are MDHEN and SYDVKM. This CDR3 spans 13 amino acids. As DNA, the CDR3 is TGTGCCACCGAAACGACGGTTAATGAAAAACTGTTTTTT. The encoded protein is CATETTVNEKLFF.

The sample holds a few counts of this clonotype. V and J are TRBV7-8 and TRBJ2-3; 11 bases match TRBD2. Germline CDR1 reads SGHVS; CDR2 reads FQNEAQ. J gave up 7 bases and V 3 bases, and 15 bases lay outside the gene matches. CDR3 size: 18 residues. As DNA, the CDR3 is TGTGCCAGCAGCTTTGGGGGGATGACTAGCGGGGTATTAAATACGCAGTATTTT. Protein sequence: CASSFGGMTSGVLNTQYF. Variable domain in full (rest from reference TRBV7-8 and TRBJ2-3): GAGVSQSPRYKVAKRGQDVALRCDPISGHVSLFWYQQALGQGPEFLTYFQNEAQLDKSGLPSDRFFAERPEGSVSTLKIQRTQQEDSAVYLCASSFGGMTSGVLNTQYFGPGTRLTVL.

This sequence joins TRBV30 and TRBJ1-4; D call uncertain. This CDR3 contains 13 residues. Looked up from germline, CDR1 is GTSNPN and CDR2 is SVGIG (reference sequence). V was clipped by 0 bases and J by 7 bases, with 9 bases between them. The CDR3: CAWSVNGIEKLFF. The CDR3 DNA reads TGTGCCTGGAGTGTAAACGGGATTGAAAAACTGTTTTTT.

This clonotype was observed at least ten times. The gene calls are TRBV20-1 and TRBJ1-5; unclear D gene. The CDR3 loop spans 12 amino acids. The V gene lost 6 bases and the J gene lost 6 bases, with 12 bases spanning the gap. Germline V gene data show CDR1 as DFQATT and CDR2 as SNEGSKA (reference sequence). CDR3 sequence: CSARSGSQPQHF. Here the CDR3 DNA reads TGCAGTGCCCGATCGGGCAGTCAGCCCCAGCATTTT.

The chain uses TRBV29-1 and TRBJ2-2, with 8 bases identical to TRBD2. The CDR3 has 15 residues. CDR1 and CDR2 from the germline V gene are SQVTM and ANQGSEA. Trimming cost V 7 bases and J 1 base; bases outside gene matches: 8. The CDR3 nucleotides are TGCAGCGCCTCACTAGCGGCTATGAACACCGGGGAGCTGTTTTTT. This codes for CSASLAAMNTGELFF.

CDR3 sequence reads: CASSRGTSGRETQYF. Written as DNA, the CDR3 is TGTGCCAGCAGCCGAGGGACTAGCGGTAGGGAGACCCAGTACTTC. J is TRBJ2-5 and V is TRBV11-2, with 11 bases fitting TRBD2. Germline V gene sequence: CDR1 SGHAT, CDR2 FQNNGV. After removal of 5 bases from V and 5 bases from J, the junction contained 7 bases not matched to a gene. CDR3 size: 15 residues.

This clonotype was observed at least ten times. The chain couples TRBV5-1 to TRBJ2-2; no firm D call. Germline V gene data show CDR1 as SGHRS and CDR2 as YFSETQ. The V end lost 1 base, the J end lost 1 base, and 5 bases lay between the germline ends. The length of the CDR3 is 14 residues. The CDR3 here is CASSLPGNTGELFF. DNA of the CDR3: TGCGCCAGCAGCTTGCCAGGGAACACCGGGGAGCTGTTTTTT.

This clonotype showed up just a few times. The chain carries TRBV4-1 and TRBJ1-3; 7 positions match TRBD1. Germline CDR1 and CDR2: MGHRA and YSYEKL. V gave up 0 bases and J gave up 11 bases; unmatched junction bases: 7. The CDR3 consists of 14 residues. CDR3 sequence reads: CASSQEAGQYPIYF. As DNA, the CDR3 is TGCGCCAGCAGCCAAGAGGCGGGACAGTACCCCATATATTTT.

This clonotype showed up just a few times. For the CDR3, the DNA is TGTGCCAGCAGTTTAAATGACGACCGTGGATACGAGCAGTACTTC. This sequence encodes CASSLNDDRGYEQYF. The V and J genes are TRBV28 and TRBJ2-7; no clear D gene. CDR3 length: 15 amino acids. The V end was cut by 2 bases, the J end by 4 bases, with 15 bases between. CDR1 and CDR2 (germline): MDHEN, SYDVKM.